These T cell receptor beta chains were read from a single sample in a study of T cell responses to AZD1222 COVID-19 vaccine. The data were produced by immunoSEQ multiplex PCR, yet TCRdb's version contains in-frame clones alone and is incomplete. Among tens of thousands of clones listed, approximately 80% were seen once. The input for sequencing was peripheral blood, taken on day 0 of AZD1222 vaccination. These receptors were taken from an adult in good health. Both conserved end residues are part of each CDR3. The D gene is left open where the match is weak. The size of a clone is reported for some rows only, either as once, few or many, or as a class for expanded clones.

v_call,j_call,d_call,cdr3_length,clone_size,cdr3_aa,cdr3_nt
TRBV9,TRBJ2-3,TRBD2,15,-,CASSLQAGMADTQYF,TGTGCCAGCAGCCTCCAAGCGGGAATGGCAGATACGCAGTATTTT
TRBV5-1,TRBJ2-2,-,21,-,CASKWPQLPTSGGPNTGELFF,TGCGCCAGCAAATGGCCCCAACTCCCAACATCGGGGGGCCCGAACACCGGGGAGCTGTTTTTT
TRBV30,TRBJ2-3,-,11,-,CAWSGADTQYF,TGTGCCTGGAGTGGGGCAGATACGCAGTATTTT
TRBV7-9,TRBJ2-7,-,13,-,CASSLAGPYEQYF,TGTGCCAGCAGCTTGGCAGGACCCTACGAGCAGTACTTC
TRBV5-1,TRBJ2-5,TRBD1,15,-,CASSSTGETQETQYF,TGCGCCAGCAGCTCGACAGGGGAGACCCAGGAGACCCAGTACTTC
TRBV20-1,TRBJ1-2,-,13,-,CSASGGTNYGYTF,TGCAGTGCTAGTGGAGGGACGAACTATGGCTACACCTTC
TRBV28,TRBJ2-7,TRBD1,16,-,CASSLWTGTVSYEQYF,TGTGCCAGCAGTTTATGGACCGGGACAGTCTCCTACGAGCAGTACTTC
TRBV11-3,TRBJ2-7,-,18,-,CASLEAWGASERGYEQYF,TGTGCCAGCTTAGAGGCTTGGGGGGCCTCTGAGCGGGGCTACGAGCAGTACTTC
TRBV5-5,TRBJ1-2,-,14,medium-sized,CASSLGRSGGGYTF,TGTGCCAGCAGCTTGGGACGGTCGGGAGGTGGCTACACCTTC
TRBV6-1,TRBJ2-7,-,14,-,CASSEGDITYEQYF,TGTGCCAGCAGTGAAGGGGACATTACCTACGAGCAGTACTTC
TRBV29-1,TRBJ2-5,-,12,-,CSANKPPETQYF,TGCAGCGCAAACAAGCCTCCGGAGACCCAGTACTTC
TRBV7-9,TRBJ2-5,TRBD2,15,-,CASSYLRDGGETQYF,TGTGCCAGCAGCTACCTTAGAGACGGGGGGGAGACCCAGTACTTC
TRBV29-1,TRBJ2-2,-,14,-,CSVKASSTAGELFF,TGCAGCGTCAAGGCCTCTTCGACGGCCGGGGAGCTGTTTTTT
TRBV7-2,TRBJ2-7,TRBD2,16,-,CASSLRTSGTLYEQYF,TGTGCCAGCAGCCTCCGGACTAGCGGGACGCTCTACGAGCAGTACTTC
TRBV13,TRBJ2-7,TRBD2,16,few,CASSSPTSGSPYEQYF,TGTGCCAGCAGCTCCCCCACTAGCGGGAGTCCCTACGAGCAGTACTTC
TRBV5-8,TRBJ1-1,-,13,once,CASSYLGATEAFF,TGTGCCAGCAGCTACCTTGGGGCCACTGAAGCTTTCTTT
TRBV28,TRBJ1-2,-,14,-,CASIPWQGVGGYTF,TGTGCCAGCATTCCATGGCAGGGAGTTGGCGGCTACACCTTC
TRBV5-6,TRBJ1-1,-,15,-,CASSLAGGLNTEAFF,TGTGCCAGCAGCTTGGCCGGCGGCTTGAACACTGAAGCTTTCTTT
TRBV27,TRBJ2-5,-,15,-,CASSLRRDYQETQYF,TGTGCCAGCAGTTTAAGGAGGGACTACCAAGAGACCCAGTACTTC
TRBV28,TRBJ2-2,TRBD2,16,-,CASSLSASGNTGELFF,TGTGCCAGCAGTTTATCGGCTAGCGGGAACACCGGGGAGCTGTTTTTT
TRBV15,TRBJ1-5,-,14,-,CATSSGAGGQPQHF,TGTGCCACCAGCAGTGGGGCAGGTGGGCAGCCCCAGCATTTT
TRBV6-5,TRBJ2-1,-,14,few,CASSRIAGDNEQFF,TGTGCCAGCAGTCGGATAGCCGGGGACAATGAGCAGTTCTTC
TRBV2,TRBJ2-1,-,13,-,CASSVGRAGEQFF,TGTGCCAGCAGTGTGGGCAGGGCTGGTGAGCAGTTCTTC
TRBV5-8,TRBJ2-1,-,13,-,CASSWGLRNEQFF,TGTGCCAGCAGCTGGGGACTCCGGAATGAGCAGTTCTTC
TRBV15,TRBJ2-3,-,16,-,CATSRDVMNWGDTQYF,TGTGCCACCAGCAGAGACGTTATGAACTGGGGGGATACGCAGTATTTT
TRBV14,TRBJ2-7,-,15,-,CASSQDEGANYEQYF,TGTGCCAGCAGCCAAGACGAAGGGGCAAACTACGAGCAGTACTTC
TRBV7-2,TRBJ1-2,-,17,-,CASSLALSGGTNYGYTF,TGTGCCAGCAGCTTAGCGCTATCCGGGGGGACAAACTATGGCTACACCTTC
TRBV2,TRBJ2-1,TRBD1,13,-,CASRPGQGNEQFF,TGTGCCAGCAGGCCGGGACAGGGCAATGAGCAGTTCTTC
TRBV6-1,TRBJ1-2,-,16,-,CASSELGIASNYGYTF,TGTGCCAGCAGTGAATTAGGTATAGCCTCTAACTATGGCTACACCTTC
TRBV5-1,TRBJ2-7,TRBD1,14,-,CASSLADRVNEQYF,TGCGCCAGCAGCTTGGCTGACAGGGTCAACGAGCAGTACTTC
TRBV7-8,TRBJ1-4,-,17,few,CASSLGAGRGVNEKLFF,TGTGCCAGCAGCTTAGGGGCAGGGCGAGGGGTGAATGAAAAACTGTTTTTT
TRBV11-2,TRBJ2-3,-,15,-,CASSLRESVTDTQYF,TGTGCCAGCAGCTTGAGGGAGTCGGTCACAGATACGCAGTATTTT
TRBV11-2,TRBJ1-2,TRBD1,19,once,CASSPTGGGQGAPRYGYTF,TGTGCCAGCAGCCCGACTGGGGGGGGACAGGGGGCACCCCGCTATGGCTACACCTTC
TRBV10-3,TRBJ1-6,TRBD1,14,-,CAISRTGGNSPLHF,TGTGCCATCAGTAGGACAGGGGGGAATTCACCCCTCCACTTT
TRBV12-5,TRBJ1-1,-,12,-,CASGLVTGEAFF,TGTGCTAGTGGTTTGGTTACAGGTGAAGCTTTCTTT
TRBV6-1,TRBJ2-2,-,17,-,CASSGSDGNMYTGELFF,TGTGCCAGCAGTGGTAGTGATGGGAATATGTACACCGGGGAGCTGTTTTTT